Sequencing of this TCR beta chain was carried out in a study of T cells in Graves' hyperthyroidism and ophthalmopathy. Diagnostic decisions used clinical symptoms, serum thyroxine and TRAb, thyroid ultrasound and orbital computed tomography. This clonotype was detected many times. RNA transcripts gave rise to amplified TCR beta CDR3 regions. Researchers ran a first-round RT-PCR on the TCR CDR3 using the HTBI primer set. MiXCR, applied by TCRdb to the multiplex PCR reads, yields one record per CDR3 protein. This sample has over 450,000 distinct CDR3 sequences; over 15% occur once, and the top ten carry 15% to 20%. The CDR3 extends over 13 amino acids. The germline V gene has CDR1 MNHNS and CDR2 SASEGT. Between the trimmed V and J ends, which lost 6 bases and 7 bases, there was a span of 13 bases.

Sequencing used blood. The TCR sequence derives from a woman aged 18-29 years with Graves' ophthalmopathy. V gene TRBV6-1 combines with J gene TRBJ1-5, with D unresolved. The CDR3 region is CASRDTPRQPQHF. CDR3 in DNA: TGTGCCAGCAGAGACACGCCGAGACAGCCCCAGCATTTT.